The rows below give T cell receptor beta chains drawn from one sample of a study of shared clonotypes between healthy human individuals. The repertoire was sequenced with immunoSEQ multiplex PCR; TCRdb's copy has only in-frame clones and lacks some. The sample has approximately 500,000 clones; 90% to 96% are singletons. The sequencing input was naive CD4+ T cells sorted from blood. The receptor set was obtained from a woman in her 30s in good health. The conserved cysteine and the conserved F or W are not part of the CDR3 here.

cdr3_aa: ASSPIIDTQY
v_call: TRBV7-9

cdr3_aa: ASSPGQANTEAF
v_call: TRBV7-9

cdr3_aa: ASSYEGGSSTEAF
v_call: TRBV6-5

cdr3_aa: ASRTTGDGNTIY
v_call: TRBV6-5

cdr3_aa: ATSRDAGAADTQY
v_call: TRBV15

cdr3_aa: ASSYLAGGRETQY
v_call: TRBV6-6

cdr3_aa: SAKTGSIQY
v_call: TRBV20-1

cdr3_aa: ASSFKASNQPQH
v_call: TRBV27

cdr3_aa: ASRGWTVGNEQY
v_call: TRBV5-6

cdr3_aa: ASSLIAEQETQY
v_call: TRBV5-6

cdr3_aa: ASSYAGNSYNEQF
v_call: TRBV6-5

cdr3_aa: ASSLGEAGETQY
v_call: TRBV5-1

cdr3_aa: ASSLPWWARDNTGELF
v_call: TRBV5-6

cdr3_aa: ASSPGMTNEKLF
v_call: TRBV6-5

cdr3_aa: ASSWGTSGTDTQY
v_call: TRBV5-4

cdr3_aa: ASAGLNSTDTQY
v_call: TRBV28

cdr3_aa: ASSNGAGSYEQY
v_call: TRBV19

cdr3_aa: ASRLGDTQY
v_call: TRBV2

cdr3_aa: ASSLAPGGGTDTQY
v_call: TRBV7-2

cdr3_aa: ASSFPDRGRRNTIY
v_call: TRBV28

cdr3_aa: ASSLGTSGSNEQY
v_call: TRBV7-9

cdr3_aa: ARDSLGREQY
v_call: TRBV27

cdr3_aa: ASSVLGSSYEQY
v_call: TRBV9

cdr3_aa: ASSLLERGGHNEQF
v_call: TRBV7-8

cdr3_aa: ASSFLNEQF
v_call: TRBV27

cdr3_aa: SARLPDTQY
v_call: TRBV20-1

cdr3_aa: ASGRGGEKLF
v_call: TRBV2

cdr3_aa: ASSLSSGSYPYEQY
v_call: TRBV5-4

cdr3_aa: ASSFGTGGPYQPQH
v_call: TRBV5-8

cdr3_aa: ASSPTGPTYEQY
v_call: TRBV28

cdr3_aa: ASSQVAGVPHYEQY
v_call: TRBV4-1

cdr3_aa: ASSSGLATGELF
v_call: TRBV7-8